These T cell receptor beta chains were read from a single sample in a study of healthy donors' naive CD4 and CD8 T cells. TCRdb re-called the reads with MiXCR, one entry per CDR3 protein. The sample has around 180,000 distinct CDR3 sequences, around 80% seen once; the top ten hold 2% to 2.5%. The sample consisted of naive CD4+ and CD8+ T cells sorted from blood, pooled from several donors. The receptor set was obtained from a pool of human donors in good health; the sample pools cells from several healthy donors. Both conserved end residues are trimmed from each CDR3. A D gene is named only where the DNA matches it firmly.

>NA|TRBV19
ASTMNRMRGYT
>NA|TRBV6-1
ASSKPGQETQY
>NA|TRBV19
ASSINDEGYTEAF
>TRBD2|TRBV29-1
SAEGPTSGARETQY
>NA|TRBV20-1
SARVAPSYNEQF
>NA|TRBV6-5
ASSYSMGGAGSPLH
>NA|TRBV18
ASSPKILSGTEAF
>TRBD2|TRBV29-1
SVDGLAGSPREQY
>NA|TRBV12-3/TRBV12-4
ASSSFYEQY
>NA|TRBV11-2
ASSSTKEGSWETQY
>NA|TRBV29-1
SVIGRGTDTQY
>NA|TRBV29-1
SVEFTDTQY
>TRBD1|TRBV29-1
SGGQFAYEQY
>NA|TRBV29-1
SVEDSQSAS
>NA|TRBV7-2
ASSFIAGLSTDTQY
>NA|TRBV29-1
SERDAEGYT
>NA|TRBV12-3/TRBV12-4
ASSLIVPEAF
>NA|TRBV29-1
SVSQTEAF
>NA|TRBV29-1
SVPGREGGYT
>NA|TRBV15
ATSRGRGSNSPLH
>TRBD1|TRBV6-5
ASSTHRGPQETQY
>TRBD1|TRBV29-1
SVRTRDSTYNYGYT
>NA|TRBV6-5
ASSPQGSEQY
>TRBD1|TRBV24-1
ATSDPGTGGKADTQY
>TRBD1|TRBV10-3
AISERQGLGNEQF
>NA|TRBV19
ASSIQFPGNQPQH
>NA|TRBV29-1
SVEEGLNTEAF
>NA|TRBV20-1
SARDSVVRNQPQH
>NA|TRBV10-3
AISDLLLGSPLH
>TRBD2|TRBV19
ASRKGLDSSYEQY
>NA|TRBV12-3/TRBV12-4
ASNSYTDTQY
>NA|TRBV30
AWSRGNALYNEQF
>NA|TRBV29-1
SVDLGTMGEGLF
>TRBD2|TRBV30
AWKTSGTYEQY
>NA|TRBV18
ASSPLDRYNEQF
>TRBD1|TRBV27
ASRPHRGGETEAF
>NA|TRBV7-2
ASSKGPGDEQF
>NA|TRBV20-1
SASSRGSYNEQF
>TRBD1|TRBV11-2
ASRDRVGRNTIY
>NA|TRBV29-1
SVPDSYGYT
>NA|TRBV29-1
SARNSGNSPLH